These T cell receptor beta chains were read from a single sample in a study of shared clonotypes between healthy human individuals. The assay was immunoSEQ multiplex PCR, and TCRdb's table has in-frame clones only and misses some. The sample contains approximately 2,000,000 clones, just under 95% of which appear only once. Sequenced: naive CD4+ T cells from PBMCs. The receptors derive from a man younger than 35 in good health. Some clones in this sample may be carry-over from other donors' samples. CDR3s include the opening cysteine and the closing phenylalanine or tryptophan. The D gene is left open where the match is weak. The listing skips clone size in some rows; elsewhere it reads once, few, many or a size class.

d_call	v_call	j_call	clone_size	cdr3_nt	cdr3_aa
.	TRBV7-2	TRBJ1-1	.	TGTGCCAGCAGCCTTGAACAGGGCCTGGGGGCTTTCTTT	CASSLEQGLGAFF
.	TRBV6-1	TRBJ1-4	.	TGTGCCAGCAGTGACCGGACGGCGAATGAAAAACTGTTTTTT	CASSDRTANEKLFF
.	TRBV28	TRBJ2-7	.	TGTGCCACCGTCCGCCTGGGAAACGAGCAGTACTTC	CATVRLGNEQYF
.	TRBV5-8	TRBJ2-3	.	TGTGCCAGCAGCCCTCTGCTCACAGATACGCAGTATTTT	CASSPLLTDTQYF
TRBD1	TRBV5-1	TRBJ2-1	.	TGCGCCAGCAGCTCAGGACAGGGTAACAACAATGAGCAGTTCTTC	CASSSGQGNNNEQFF
.	TRBV28	TRBJ2-2	.	TGTGCCAGTGAGACCCCTAGCAACACCGGGGAGCTGTTTTTT	CASETPSNTGELFF
.	TRBV19	TRBJ1-2	.	TGTGCCAGTGGAAATGGCTACACCTTC	CASGNGYTF
TRBD1	TRBV28	TRBJ1-4	.	TGTGCCAGCAGTTTTGCAGGGGGCGCAACTAATGAAAAACTGTTTTTT	CASSFAGGATNEKLFF
.	TRBV7-9	TRBJ1-3	.	TGTGCCAGCTGTATAGACGTTGGAAACACCATATATTTT	CASCIDVGNTIYF
TRBD2	TRBV7-3	TRBJ2-1	.	TGTGCCAGCAGCTCCGGACTAGGCTACTACAATGAGCAGTTCTTC	CASSSGLGYYNEQFF
.	TRBV6-6	TRBJ2-5	.	TGTGCCAGCCGCCCACCCAGTGGGGGGACCCAGTACTTC	CASRPPSGGTQYF
.	TRBV4-1	TRBJ1-4	once	TGCGCCAGCAGCCTACAAAGGGTCAGGTTAACTAATGAAAAACTGTTTTTT	CASSLQRVRLTNEKLFF
.	TRBV7-3	TRBJ2-2	.	TGTGCCAGCAGCTTATTTCTCGGGGGGGAGCTGTTTTTT	CASSLFLGGELFF
TRBD2	TRBV18	TRBJ2-7	.	TGTGCCAGCTCACCCGGGACTAGCGGGACCGGGGGTGAGCAGTACTTC	CASSPGTSGTGGEQYF
.	TRBV19	TRBJ2-7	few	TGTGCCAGTAGGGGGACACCATACTACGAGCAGTACTTC	CASRGTPYYEQYF
TRBD1	TRBV28	TRBJ1-2	.	TGTGCCAGCAGGCCCGGGACAGACCACTATGGCTACACCTTC	CASRPGTDHYGYTF
TRBD1	TRBV19	TRBJ2-6	.	TGTGCCAGTAGTTACAGGGGTCCCTTCAACGTCCTGACTTTC	CASSYRGPFNVLTF
TRBD2	TRBV11-2	TRBJ2-1	.	TGTGCCAGCAGCTTATTACTAGCGGGCCACTACAATGAGCAGTTCTTC	CASSLLLAGHYNEQFF
.	TRBV6-1	TRBJ2-4	.	TGTGCCAGCTCCGTCCCTGTGACACTCAAAAACATTCAGTACTTC	CASSVPVTLKNIQYF
.	TRBV2	TRBJ2-6	.	TGTGCCAGCAGGCAGAGGACAGCCCGCTCTGGGGCCAACGTCCTGACTTTC	CASRQRTARSGANVLTF
.	TRBV5-4	TRBJ1-2	.	TGTGCCAGCAGCTTGACCGTGGGATACAGGGAAGATGGCTATGGCTACACCTTC	CASSLTVGYREDGYGYTF
TRBD1	TRBV6-1	TRBJ1-2	.	TGTGCCAGCAGGATAGGGACAGAGGATGGCTACACCTTC	CASRIGTEDGYTF
.	TRBV11-2	TRBJ2-7	.	TGTGCCAGCAGGTTCTCGTACGAGCAGTACTTC	CASRFSYEQYF
TRBD2	TRBV5-1	TRBJ2-7	.	TGCGCCAGCAGCTTGGGCCCCGCGGGAGGCTACGAGCAGTACTTC	CASSLGPAGGYEQYF
.	TRBV27	TRBJ2-6	.	TGTGCCAGCAGTTTCCGGACCTCTGGGGCCAACGTCCTGACTTTC	CASSFRTSGANVLTF
TRBD2	TRBV28	TRBJ2-1	.	TGTGCCAGCAGTCGAGCGGGAGTAGGGAATGAGCAGTTCTTC	CASSRAGVGNEQFF
.	TRBV2	TRBJ2-7	.	TGTGCCAGCAGCTACAGGGCAGGGTCTGGCGAGCAGTACTTC	CASSYRAGSGEQYF
TRBD2	TRBV7-2	TRBJ2-7	.	TGTGCCAGCAGCCCACCGGGACTAGCCTCCTACGAGCAGTACTTC	CASSPPGLASYEQYF
TRBD1	TRBV6-5	TRBJ1-1	.	TGTGCCAGCAGTCAGGGGGGGATCACTGAAGCTTTCTTT	CASSQGGITEAFF
TRBD1	TRBV7-2	TRBJ1-1	.	TGTGCCAGCAGCCTAGGGACAGGGGGGGAAGCTTTCTTT	CASSLGTGGEAFF
.	TRBV10-3	TRBJ1-1	.	TGTGCCATCAGTCCGCGGGGAGGAGGGAGCGGCGGACCTGGGGACACTGAAGCTTTCTTT	CAISPRGGGSGGPGDTEAFF
.	TRBV2	TRBJ1-1	few	TGTGCCAGCAGTGAAGGGGGAGCCCGAGCTGAAGCTTTCTTT	CASSEGGARAEAFF
TRBD2	TRBV13	TRBJ2-1	.	TGTGCCAGCAGCTCGGCTAGCGGGGGAAATGAGCAGTTCTTC	CASSSASGGNEQFF
.	TRBV10-3	TRBJ1-5	.	TGTGCCAACAAAGGACGGTTTCCTACGAGCAATCAGCCCCAGCATTTT	CANKGRFPTSNQPQHF
.	TRBV6-5	TRBJ2-7	.	TGTGCCAGCCGAAGGGGGAACTACTACGAGCAGTACTTC	CASRRGNYYEQYF
.	TRBV7-2	TRBJ1-5	.	TGTGCCAGCAGCCACGGGGCAGGGACTAATCAGCCCCAGCATTTT	CASSHGAGTNQPQHF
.	TRBV4-2	TRBJ1-6	.	TGTGCCAGCAGCCAAGACGAGGACTTCCCTTCACCCCTCCACTTT	CASSQDEDFPSPLHF
.	TRBV16	TRBJ2-7	.	TGTGCCAGCAGCCAAGGGGGAAGTGGGGCTAGTCGAGGGCACGAGCAGTACTTC	CASSQGGSGASRGHEQYF
.	TRBV2	TRBJ2-7	.	TGTGCCAGCAATCCGGGACGCCACTCCTACGAGCAGTACTTC	CASNPGRHSYEQYF
.	TRBV18	TRBJ1-4	.	TGTGCCAGCTCACCACGGAAGGGAGATGAAAAACTGTTTTTT	CASSPRKGDEKLFF
TRBD2	TRBV6-1	TRBJ2-5	.	TGTGCCAGCAGTGATCATGCGGGGGGGTTCGAGGAGACCCAGTACTTC	CASSDHAGGFEETQYF
.	TRBV7-9	TRBJ2-1	.	TGTGCCAGCAGCTTAGTAGAGGAGCAGTTCTTC	CASSLVEEQFF
.	TRBV6-1	TRBJ1-5	.	TGTGCCAGCGGCTATCAGCCCCAGCATTTT	CASGYQPQHF
TRBD2	TRBV4-1	TRBJ2-1	.	TGCGCCAGCAGGGTGACTAGCGGGAGACGCTTAGATGAGCAGTTCTTC	CASRVTSGRRLDEQFF
TRBD1	TRBV25-1	TRBJ2-7	once	TGTGCCAGCAGTCACCGGGACAGCCTCGGTTACGAGCAGTACTTC	CASSHRDSLGYEQYF
.	TRBV2	TRBJ2-1	.	TGTGCCAGCACCCCAGTTAGCGTTGAGCAGTTCTTC	CASTPVSVEQFF
.	TRBV30	TRBJ1-2	.	TGTGCCTGGAGTCCCATTCTGGAGAAACCTCGTCGTGGCTACACCTTC	CAWSPILEKPRRGYTF
TRBD1	TRBV4-2	TRBJ1-2	few	TGTGCCAGCAGCCAAAGGTACAGGGGGCAAGGCTACACCTTC	CASSQRYRGQGYTF